Following are 23 T cell receptor beta chains from one sample sequenced in a study of cytomegalovirus exposure and HLA in healthy donors. Assay used: immunoSEQ multiplex PCR; TCRdb lists only in-frame clones, some missing. Of 120,000 or so clones in the sample, about 87% were seen once. The sample taken for sequencing was PBMCs. All receptors derive from a woman aged 18-29 years in good health and CMV-seronegative.

This clone was found once. The chain combines TRBV7-9 with TRBJ1-1, with TRBD1 as a possible D gene (6 bases). Trimming took 5 bases from V and 4 from J, leaving 14 bases between them. Germline V CDR1 and CDR2: SEHNR, FQNEAQ (reference sequence). The CDR3 consists of 14 residues. The CDR3 here is CASSPRGYGTEAFF. The CDR3 region has the DNA TGTGCCAGCAGCCCTAGGGGGTACGGCACTGAAGCTTTCTTT.

This clone was seen just once. The chain employs TRBV27 and TRBJ1-2; D is undetermined. The germline V gene encodes CDR1 MNHEY and CDR2 SMNVEV (reference sequence). Trimming shortened V by 2 bases and J by 8 bases, and 9 bases separated the two germline ends. The CDR3 spans 12 residues. Written as DNA, the CDR3 is TGTGCCAGCAGTTTAAAGGGAGGAGGCTACACCTTC. Translation: CASSLKGGGYTF.

The chain uses TRBV27 and TRBJ1-2; 7 bases map to TRBD1. CDR3 length: 16 amino acids. The V gene end was trimmed by 5 bases and the J gene end by 4 bases; junction bases not matched to a gene: 13. Per germline, CDR1 MNHEY and CDR2 SMNVEV (reference sequence). As DNA, the CDR3 is TGTGCCAGCAGTAACCGGACAGGTGGGGTTTTCTATGGCTACACCTTC. This codes for CASSNRTGGVFYGYTF.

V usage is TRBV4-1 and J usage is TRBJ1-1; 7 bases line up with TRBD1. CDR1 is MGHRA, CDR2 YSYEKL, per germline. After removal of 2 bases from V and 1 base from J, the junction contained 7 bases not matched to a gene. CDR3 length: 16 residues. The CDR3 reads CASSQKTGQWNTEAFF. In DNA form, the CDR3 reads TGCGCCAGCAGCCAAAAGACGGGACAGTGGAACACTGAAGCTTTCTTT.

The chain is built from TRBV9 and TRBJ2-7; tentative D call: TRBD1 (5 bases). V lost 0 bases to trimming and J lost 0 bases, with 7 bases between them. Per germline, CDR1 SGDLS and CDR2 YYNGEE. The CDR3 totals 14 residues. The CDR3 region has the DNA TGTGCCAGCAGCGTAGGACAGAGCTCCTACGAGCAGTACTTC. It translates to CASSVGQSSYEQYF.

The chain combines TRBV28 with TRBJ2-5; 9 positions agree with TRBD1. The length of the CDR3 is 19 residues. The germline V gene has CDR1 MDHEN and CDR2 SYDVKM. The V segment lost 5 bases and the J segment 4 bases; nucleotides outside the gene matches: 20. DNA for the CDR3: TGTGCCAGCAGTGATACAGGGGGCCCCGGCGGGGGTTTTCGAGAGACCCAGTACTTC. Its translation: CASSDTGGPGGGFRETQYF. Filled out from reference TRBV28 and TRBJ2-5, the complete variable domain reads DVKVTQSSRYLVKRTGEKVFLECVQDMDHENMFWYRQDPGLGLRLIYFSYDVKMKEKGDIPEGYSVSREKKERFSLILESASTNQTSMYLCASSDTGGPGGGFRETQYFGPGTRLLVL.

The chain has TRBV19 and TRBJ1-5, with no clear D. Per germline, CDR1 LNHDA and CDR2 SQIVND (reference sequence). There are 13 residues in the CDR3. V lost 1 base and J 6 bases, leaving 7 bases between the germline ends. CDR3 DNA sequence: TGTGCCAGTAGTATAGTATTCAGTCAGCCCCAGCATTTT. Encoded protein: CASSIVFSQPQHF.

The chain is built from TRBV27 and TRBJ1-2; D remains ambiguous. The CDR3 extends over 15 amino acids. The V and J ends lost 2 bases and 2 bases respectively, with 12 bases between them. Germline lookup yields CDR1 MNHEY and CDR2 SMNVEV (reference sequence). As DNA, the CDR3 is TGTGCCAGCAGTTTAAAGGCGGATCGGAACTATGGCTACACCTTC. Translating gives CASSLKADRNYGYTF.

The chain has TRBV7-8 and TRBJ1-1, with 8 bases matching TRBD1. In germline, CDR1 is SGHVS, CDR2 FQNEAQ. V shed 5 bases and J 8 bases; nucleotides not matched to a gene: 4. The CDR3 runs 12 residues. CDR3 DNA: TGTGCCAGCAGCAGAAGACAGGGGGAAGCTTTCTTT. Amino acids: CASSRRQGEAFF. Complete variable domain (other parts from reference TRBV7-8 and TRBJ1-1): GAGVSQSPRYKVAKRGQDVALRCDPISGHVSLFWYQQALGQGPEFLTYFQNEAQLDKSGLPSDRFFAERPEGSVSTLKIQRTQQEDSAVYLCASSRRQGEAFFGQGTRLTVV.

This clone was observed a single time. The gene calls are TRBV28 and TRBJ2-7, with 12 bases identical to TRBD1. CDR1 MDHEN and CDR2 SYDVKM come from the germline V gene. J gave up 3 bases and V 6 bases, and 9 bases lay outside the gene matches. CDR3 length equals 16 residues. The CDR3 bases are TGTGCCAGCAGCCCACCGGGACAGGGGGCGATCTACGAGCAGTACTTC. Translated, it gives CASSPPGQGAIYEQYF.

The rearrangement uses TRBV11-2 and TRBJ1-3; D possibly corresponds to TRBD1 (5 bases). This CDR3 has 15 residues. The ends were cut back, 0 bases at V and 4 bases at J, with 10 bases in the middle. Germline CDR1 is SGHAT and CDR2 is FQNNGV. In DNA, the CDR3 is TGTGCCAGCAGCTTAGATCCTGGGGCAGGAAACACCATATATTTT. Amino acids: CASSLDPGAGNTIYF.

The chain links TRBV29-1 to TRBJ1-1; 8 nucleotides align to TRBD1. This CDR3 is 13 amino acids long. Trimming took 7 bases from V and 0 from J; bases not matched to a gene: 4. From germline, CDR1 is SQVTM and CDR2 ANQGSEA. DNA of the CDR3: TGCAGCGCTGGACAGGGAATGAACACTGAAGCTTTCTTT. It translates to CSAGQGMNTEAFF.

This chain joins TRBV7-2 and TRBJ1-2, with 11 bases lining up with TRBD1. V lost 5 bases to trimming and J lost 4 bases; unmatched junction nucleotides: 3. The CDR3 runs to 14 residues. Looked up from germline, CDR1 is SGHTA and CDR2 is FQGNSA. CDR3 sequence (DNA): TGTGCCAGCAGCCGGGACAGGGGGACCTATGGCTACACCTTC. Translating it yields CASSRDRGTYGYTF.

J is TRBJ2-3 and V is TRBV5-5; tentative D call: TRBD2 (5 bases). CDR1 and CDR2 (germline): SGHKS, YYEKEE (reference sequence). The CDR3 totals 13 residues. V was cut by 0 bases and J by 8 bases, with 10 bases left in between. CDR3 loop: CASSLGSRGTQYF. The DNA for the CDR3 is TGTGCCAGCAGCTTGGGGAGTCGGGGTACGCAGTATTTT.

This sequence joins TRBV28 and TRBJ1-4; D is uncertain. CDR3 length equals 14 residues. Trimming shortened V by 2 bases and J by 4 bases, and 8 bases separated the two germline ends. Germline V lookup: CDR1 MDHEN, CDR2 SYDVKM. The CDR3 spells CASSLGGFNEKLFF. CDR3 DNA sequence: TGTGCCAGCAGTTTAGGAGGGTTTAATGAAAAACTGTTTTTT.

The gene calls are TRBV7-7 and TRBJ2-1; tentative D call: TRBD2 (5 bases). The CDR3 has 13 amino acids. Trimming removed 7 bases at V and 8 bases at J, with 15 bases between. The germline gives CDR1 SSHAT, CDR2 FNYEAQ (reference sequence). The CDR3 nucleotides read TGTGCCAGCACCCTACTTCCCGGGGATGAGCAGTTCTTC. Translating gives CASTLLPGDEQFF. The entire variable domain, with the rest obtained from reference TRBV7-7 and TRBJ2-1, is as follows: GAGVSQSPRYKVTKRGQDVTLRCDPISSHATLYWYQQALGQGPEFLTYFNYEAQPDKSGLPSDRFSAERPEGSISTLTIQRTEQRDSAMYRCASTLLPGDEQFFGPGTRLTVL.

The chain joins TRBV18 to TRBJ1-2; D perhaps matches TRBD1 (6 bases). V lost 4 bases and J 4 bases, leaving 7 bases between the germline ends. This CDR3 is built from 12 residues. Germline V gene lookup returns CDR1 KGHSH and CDR2 LQKENI. The CDR3 reads CASSQDSYGYTF. The DNA of the CDR3 is TGTGCCAGCTCACAGGACAGCTATGGCTACACCTTC. Full variable domain (missing parts from reference TRBV18 and TRBJ1-2): NAGVMQNPRHLVRRRGQEARLRCSPMKGHSHVYWYRQLPEEGLKFMVYLQKENIIDESGMPKERFSAEFPKEGPSILRIQQVVRGDSAAYFCASSQDSYGYTFGSGTRLTVV.

The J gene is TRBJ1-1, the V gene TRBV7-3, with D possibly TRBD1 on 5 matching bases. Per germline, CDR1 SGHTA and CDR2 FQGTGA. The CDR3 covers 16 residues. The V end lost 5 bases, the J end lost 11 bases, and 27 bases lay between the germline ends. The DNA of the CDR3 is TGTGCCAGCAGCCCCGGAGCGGGAGCGGGACCCCTCGGGGCTTTCTTT. Translated: CASSPGAGAGPLGAFF.

The chain combines TRBV1 with TRBJ2-3; TRBD2, the table's D call, was not compared with the DNA. TRBV1 is a recognized pseudogene. This CDR3 comprises 14 residues. In DNA, the CDR3 is TGCACCAGCAGCATAATAGCGAACGCAGATACGCAGTATTTT. Amino acids: CTSSIIANADTQYF.

This clone was found once. This chain joins TRBV28 and TRBJ2-1; D remains unclear. CDR3 length equals 11 residues. CDR1 is MDHEN and CDR2 is SYDVKM in the germline V gene. Trimming stripped 7 bases from V and 7 bases from J, with 8 bases between. The CDR3 DNA reads as TGTGCCAGCACCAACTCAAATGAGCAGTTCTTC. Protein sequence: CASTNSNEQFF.

The chain employs TRBV30 and TRBJ1-4; 8 bases map to TRBD1. The trim removed 8 bases at V and 5 bases at J, leaving 13 bases unmatched. Germline V gene lookup returns CDR1 GTSNPN and CDR2 SVGIG (reference sequence). The CDR3 sequence is 15 residues long. Here the CDR3 reads CAGTPRDRPNEKLFF. DNA of the CDR3: TGTGCCGGGACACCGCGGGACAGGCCCAATGAAAAACTGTTTTTT.

The J gene is TRBJ1-2, the V gene TRBV2; 7 nucleotides agree with TRBD1. CDR3 size: 14 residues. CDR1 and CDR2 (germline): SNHLY, FYNNEI. The V segment lost 5 bases and the J segment 1 base; nucleotides outside the gene matches: 4. CDR3 DNA sequence: TGTGCCAGCAGTCCACAGGGGTTTAACTATGGCTACACCTTC. It is translated as CASSPQGFNYGYTF.

This clone appeared once. The same CDR3 arises from other DNA sequences in this sample as well. J is TRBJ2-3 and V is TRBV9; D gene unclear. V lost 4 bases and J lost 3, with 9 bases in between. Germline V CDR1 and CDR2: SGDLS, YYNGEE. The CDR3 totals 13 residues. Here the CDR3 reads CASSPRQTDTQYF. As DNA, the CDR3 is TGTGCCAGCAGCCCCCGTCAGACAGATACGCAGTATTTT. Supplemented by reference TRBV9 and TRBJ2-3, the full variable domain reads DSGVTQTPKHLITATGQRVTLRCSPRSGDLSVYWYQQSLDQGLQFLIQYYNGEERAKGNILERFSAQQFPDLHSELNLSSLELGDSALYFCASSPRQTDTQYFGPGTRLTVL.